This is a list of T cell receptor beta chains from one sample in a study of OX40 agonist ivuxolimab in advanced cancers. Profiled with immunoSEQ multiplex PCR; TCRdb holds only in-frame clones, not every one. The sample records tens of thousands of clones, approximately 86% being singletons. The sample here was CD4+ or CD8+ T cells sorted from blood, taken in a trial of the OX40 agonist ivuxolimab. The receptors stem from an adult with an advanced solid tumor such as melanoma, head and neck, liver or kidney cancer. The CDR3 runs from the conserved cysteine through the conserved F or W. Fields, in order: clone size, D gene, J gene, V gene, CDR3 DNA, CDR3 protein. A D gene is named only where the DNA matches it firmly. Clone size appears in some rows only: once, few, many, or a class for an expanded clone.

abundance: few
d_gene: NA
j_gene: TRBJ1-5
v_gene: TRBV11-2
CDR3nt: TGTGCCAGCAGCTTATACGGTGATCAGCCCCAGCATTTT
CDR3aa: CASSLYGDQPQHF

abundance: NA
d_gene: NA
j_gene: TRBJ2-7
v_gene: TRBV5-1
CDR3nt: TGCGCCAGCAGCTTTAATCAGGGGATAGGTGACGAGCAGTACTTC
CDR3aa: CASSFNQGIGDEQYF

abundance: once
d_gene: NA
j_gene: TRBJ1-4
v_gene: TRBV5-5
CDR3nt: TGTGCCAGCAGCTTGTCGGGCCGAGTCACAACTAATGAAAAACTGTTTTTT
CDR3aa: CASSLSGRVTTNEKLFF

abundance: NA
d_gene: TRBD2
j_gene: TRBJ2-2
v_gene: TRBV15
CDR3nt: TGTGCCACCAGCAGACTCGGGACTAGCGGGAGCCAGGACACCGGGGAGCTGTTTTTT
CDR3aa: CATSRLGTSGSQDTGELFF

abundance: NA
d_gene: NA
j_gene: TRBJ1-1
v_gene: TRBV9
CDR3nt: TGTGCCAGCAGCGTAGAGTGGAACACTGAAGCTTTCTTT
CDR3aa: CASSVEWNTEAFF

abundance: NA
d_gene: NA
j_gene: TRBJ1-1
v_gene: TRBV10-3
CDR3nt: TGTGCCATCAGGGGGACGAACACTGAAGCTTTCTTT
CDR3aa: CAIRGTNTEAFF

abundance: NA
d_gene: NA
j_gene: TRBJ2-1
v_gene: TRBV6-4
CDR3nt: TGTGCCAGCAGTGACTCTCCCGGACTGCGATACAATGAGCAGTTCTTC
CDR3aa: CASSDSPGLRYNEQFF

abundance: NA
d_gene: NA
j_gene: TRBJ1-2
v_gene: TRBV5-4
CDR3nt: TGTGCCAGCAGCCAGGACAGAATCTATGGCTACACCTTC
CDR3aa: CASSQDRIYGYTF

abundance: NA
d_gene: NA
j_gene: TRBJ2-3
v_gene: TRBV19
CDR3nt: TGTGCCAGTAGTCCTCGAGCGGCTAGCACAGATACGCAGTATTTT
CDR3aa: CASSPRAASTDTQYF

abundance: NA
d_gene: TRBD2
j_gene: TRBJ2-7
v_gene: TRBV28
CDR3nt: TGTGCCAGCAGACTTACTAGCGGGAGGGCATACGAGCAGTACTTC
CDR3aa: CASRLTSGRAYEQYF

abundance: NA
d_gene: NA
j_gene: TRBJ2-7
v_gene: TRBV18
CDR3nt: TGTGCCAGCTCCCGGCCCCACAGAGGAATCTACGAGCAGTACTTC
CDR3aa: CASSRPHRGIYEQYF

abundance: NA
d_gene: TRBD2
j_gene: TRBJ2-3
v_gene: TRBV5-6
CDR3nt: TGTGCCAGCAGCAGGGCTAGCGGGAGTAGCACAGATACGCAGTATTTT
CDR3aa: CASSRASGSSTDTQYF

abundance: NA
d_gene: NA
j_gene: TRBJ2-1
v_gene: TRBV6-5
CDR3nt: TGTGCCAGCAGCGGACGCAATGAGCAGTTCTTC
CDR3aa: CASSGRNEQFF

abundance: NA
d_gene: TRBD2
j_gene: TRBJ2-4
v_gene: TRBV7-2
CDR3nt: TGTGCCAGCAGCTTAGCGCTAGGGACTAGCGGGGGTAAAAACATTCAGTACTTC
CDR3aa: CASSLALGTSGGKNIQYF

abundance: NA
d_gene: TRBD1
j_gene: TRBJ2-5
v_gene: TRBV28
CDR3nt: TGTGCCAGCAGTTTTGAGGACAGGGGGATGCAAGAGACCCAGTACTTC
CDR3aa: CASSFEDRGMQETQYF

abundance: NA
d_gene: NA
j_gene: TRBJ2-1
v_gene: TRBV6-5
CDR3nt: TGTGCCAGCATAGGAACAGGCCCCAATGAGCAGTTCTTC
CDR3aa: CASIGTGPNEQFF

abundance: NA
d_gene: NA
j_gene: TRBJ1-3
v_gene: TRBV5-1
CDR3nt: TGCGCCAGCAGCTTGATGGGGCGTAACTCTGGAAACACCATATATTTT
CDR3aa: CASSLMGRNSGNTIYF

abundance: NA
d_gene: NA
j_gene: TRBJ2-7
v_gene: TRBV6-4
CDR3nt: TGTGCCAGCAGGGAGGGGACCTACGAGCAGTACTTC
CDR3aa: CASREGTYEQYF

abundance: NA
d_gene: NA
j_gene: TRBJ1-4
v_gene: TRBV5-1
CDR3nt: TGCGCCAGCAGCCGCGACGGGATTGCAACTAATGAAAAACTGTTTTTT
CDR3aa: CASSRDGIATNEKLFF

abundance: NA
d_gene: NA
j_gene: TRBJ1-1
v_gene: TRBV27
CDR3nt: TGTGCCAGCAGTTTCGCGAGCGGGCGGAGGAACACTGAAGCTTTCTTT
CDR3aa: CASSFASGRRNTEAFF

abundance: NA
d_gene: NA
j_gene: TRBJ2-1
v_gene: TRBV28
CDR3nt: TGTGCCAGCAGCCTACACGGGGGACACAATGAGCAGTTCTTC
CDR3aa: CASSLHGGHNEQFF

abundance: NA
d_gene: TRBD2
j_gene: TRBJ2-3
v_gene: TRBV15
CDR3nt: TGTGCCACCAGCAGAGAAGGACTAGCGGGGTACCTTAGTACAGATACGCAGTATTTT
CDR3aa: CATSREGLAGYLSTDTQYF

abundance: NA
d_gene: NA
j_gene: TRBJ1-1
v_gene: TRBV28
CDR3nt: TGTGCCAGCAACTCGTGGGGCGGCGAGAACACTGAAGCTTTCTTT
CDR3aa: CASNSWGGENTEAFF

abundance: NA
d_gene: NA
j_gene: TRBJ2-7
v_gene: TRBV4-2
CDR3nt: TGTGCCAGCAGCTTGACGGGTCTCACCTACGAGCAGTACTTC
CDR3aa: CASSLTGLTYEQYF

abundance: NA
d_gene: NA
j_gene: TRBJ2-1
v_gene: TRBV7-2
CDR3nt: TGTGCCAGCAGCTTTAGGCAGTACAATGAGCAGTTCTTC
CDR3aa: CASSFRQYNEQFF

abundance: NA
d_gene: TRBD2
j_gene: TRBJ2-1
v_gene: TRBV11-2
CDR3nt: TGTGCCAGCAGCTTACTTGGACTAGCGGAGAACTACAATGAGCAGTTCTTC
CDR3aa: CASSLLGLAENYNEQFF

abundance: NA
d_gene: NA
j_gene: TRBJ2-4
v_gene: TRBV2
CDR3nt: TGTGCCAGCAGTGAAGTCTCGATCCTAAACATTCAGTACTTC
CDR3aa: CASSEVSILNIQYF

abundance: NA
d_gene: NA
j_gene: TRBJ1-5
v_gene: TRBV27
CDR3nt: TGTGCCAGCAGTTTTTCGGCAGGGACTCAGCCCCAGCATTTT
CDR3aa: CASSFSAGTQPQHF

abundance: once
d_gene: NA
j_gene: TRBJ2-5
v_gene: TRBV11-3
CDR3nt: TGTGCCAGCAGCCTTAACGGGGCCCAGTACTTC
CDR3aa: CASSLNGAQYF

abundance: NA
d_gene: TRBD2
j_gene: TRBJ2-5
v_gene: TRBV11-3
CDR3nt: TGTGCCAGCCGCTCTAGCGGGGCCGGTGGGGAGACCCAGTACTTC
CDR3aa: CASRSSGAGGETQYF

abundance: NA
d_gene: NA
j_gene: TRBJ1-2
v_gene: TRBV6-6
CDR3nt: TGTGCCAGCAGTTACTTGAGGCAGGGGAATGGCTACACCTTC
CDR3aa: CASSYLRQGNGYTF

abundance: NA
d_gene: NA
j_gene: TRBJ2-7
v_gene: TRBV27
CDR3nt: TGTGCCAGCAGTTTAGATGGACAGAGCTACGAGCAGTACTTC
CDR3aa: CASSLDGQSYEQYF

abundance: NA
d_gene: NA
j_gene: TRBJ2-3
v_gene: TRBV5-5
CDR3nt: TGTGCCAGCAGCTTCCGCGATAGCGGATCTCTGACAGATACGCAGTATTTT
CDR3aa: CASSFRDSGSLTDTQYF

abundance: NA
d_gene: NA
j_gene: TRBJ2-1
v_gene: TRBV6-6
CDR3nt: TGTGCCAGCAGTTATGAGGACAATGAGCAGTTCTTC
CDR3aa: CASSYEDNEQFF

abundance: once
d_gene: NA
j_gene: TRBJ2-2
v_gene: TRBV5-5
CDR3nt: TGTGCCAGCAGGCGAGAATTAAACACCGGGGAGCTGTTTTTT
CDR3aa: CASRRELNTGELFF

abundance: NA
d_gene: NA
j_gene: TRBJ1-4
v_gene: TRBV7-2
CDR3nt: TGTGCCAGCAACAGGGACCCTAATGAAAAACTGTTTTTT
CDR3aa: CASNRDPNEKLFF

abundance: NA
d_gene: NA
j_gene: TRBJ2-1
v_gene: TRBV5-1
CDR3nt: TGCGCCAGCAGCTCCCCTCGCCTGGGGAATGAGCAGTTCTTC
CDR3aa: CASSSPRLGNEQFF

abundance: NA
d_gene: TRBD1
j_gene: TRBJ1-2
v_gene: TRBV28
CDR3nt: TGTGCCAGCAGACTTCGGACAGGGCTGAGGGGCTACACCTTC
CDR3aa: CASRLRTGLRGYTF